This T cell receptor beta chain was identified during a study of blood T cell repertoires in COVID-19. Study in general: Donors in the United States, Italy and Spain gave samples during acute or convalescent COVID-19.

Authors' analysis steps: Scientists estimated how many nucleated cells there were by amplifying reference gene primers. Profiling relied on immunoSEQ multiplex PCR, and the TCRdb table lists in-frame clones only, not all of them. V and J calls and clone size follow that table, whereas D and trimming were derived from the DNA. The data contain around 160,000 clones, 84% of them singletons. The V end was cut by 4 bases, the J end by 8 bases, with 16 bases between. The CDR3 length is 15 residues. Germline V gene sequence: CDR1 SGHRS, CDR2 YFSETQ. Individuals aged roughly 18 to 95 years were recruited from 24 US areas. Participant-given clinical history determined each cohort assignment.

Source material: PBMCs or T cells enriched from blood (not recorded which). The rearrangement uses TRBV5-1 and TRBJ1-6; D is possibly TRBD1 (5 bases). The sequence came from a woman in her forties or fifties who had been exposed to COVID-19. The CDR3 loop reads CASSPDRAGDSPLHF. For the CDR3, the DNA is TGCGCCAGCAGCCCTGACAGAGCTGGGGATTCACCCCTCCACTTT.